This TCR beta chain was obtained from a study of T cells after posttransplantation cyclophosphamide. V dropped 2 bases and J dropped 5; count of bases not matched to a gene: 0. Germline CDR1 is MDHEN and CDR2 is SYDVKM. The CDR3 sequence is 13 residues long. This clone was seen at least ten times. Cyclophosphamide on days +3 and +4 followed busulfan-fludarabine conditioning and a marrow graft. Assay used: immunoSEQ multiplex PCR; TCRdb lists only in-frame clones, some missing. The table lists 24,000 or so clones, no singletons, with around 1.9% in the top ten. The clonotype comes from a male patient younger than 35 who received an allogeneic stem cell transplant from a related donor, was CMV-positive, and had no GVHD. Some T cells may be transferred from the graft donor. The chain links TRBV28 to TRBJ1-2; TRBD1 aligns across 9 bases. Sequenced material: PBMCs, taken after allogeneic stem cell transplant with posttransplant cyclophosphamide. The CDR3 DNA is TGTGCCAGCAGTTTAGGGACAGGGTATGGCTACACCTTC. As protein: CASSLGTGYGYTF.